The 29 T cell receptor beta chains given below trace back to one sample, sequenced in a study of blood T cell repertoires in COVID-19 (dated by TCRdb to the early 2020s). The library was built by means of the immunoSEQ multiplex PCR assay. TCRdb holds this immuneACCESS table with in-frame rearrangements only. Some clones are missing; in checked studies, unresolved V genes explain under half, and the rest has no known cause. The sample includes over 350,000 clones, with 90% to 95% observed a single time. About 0.9% of the sample goes to the ten largest clones. The specimen sequenced was PBMCs or T cells enriched from blood (not recorded which). The receptors were sampled from a middle-aged woman who had been exposed to COVID-19.

The chain carries TRBV29-1 and TRBJ1-1; D is undetermined. Trimming removed 8 bases from V and 7 bases from J, with 20 bases in between. Germline V CDR1 and CDR2: SQVTM, ANQGSEA. The CDR3 is 13 residues long. CDR3 loop: CSPKREGSCEAFF. CDR3 nucleotides: TGCAGCCCGAAGAGGGAAGGGTCCTGTGAAGCTTTCTTT.

The V and J genes are TRBV5-1 and TRBJ2-7; 11 positions agree with TRBD2. CDR3 length: 14 residues. Unmatched junction bases numbered 9, after V lost 4 bases and J lost 9 bases. Germline V gene lookup returns CDR1 SGHRS and CDR2 YFSETQ. In DNA, the CDR3 is TGCGCCAGCAGCACTAGCGGGGGATTGTTTTGGCAGTACTTC. Translating it yields CASSTSGGLFWQYF.

This clone was observed once. The CDR3: CASSRGYVSGNTIYF. The CDR3 bases are TGTGCCAGCAGCCGCGGGTATGTCTCTGGAAACACCATATATTTT. This chain connects TRBV2 to TRBJ1-3; D is unresolved. V lost 6 bases and J 0 bases, leaving 12 bases between the germline ends. Per germline, CDR1 SNHLY and CDR2 FYNNEI. The CDR3 is made up of 15 amino acids.

V and J are TRBV12-3 or TRBV12-4 and TRBJ1-2; D perhaps matches TRBD1 (5 bases). This CDR3 spans 13 amino acids. Between the trimmed V and J ends, which lost 3 bases and 8 bases, there was a span of 13 bases. The CDR3 loop reads CASSLSQGPGYTF. The DNA of the CDR3 is TGTGCCAGCAGTTTGAGTCAGGGCCCGGGCTACACCTTC.

In this sample, this clone turned up once. This chain links TRBV3-1 (or the pseudogene TRBV3-2) with TRBJ2-7; D not resolved. CDR1 and CDR2 (germline): LGHDT, YNNKEL (reference sequence). The CDR3 has 11 residues. Trimming took 6 bases from V and 5 from J, leaving 8 bases between them. CDR3 in DNA: TGTGCCAGCAGGGTAGAAAACGAGCAGTACTTC. Translated, it gives CASRVENEQYF.

The J gene is TRBJ1-5, the V gene TRBV7-8, with D unresolved. The V and J ends lost 5 bases and 4 bases respectively, with 9 bases between them. Germline V gives CDR1 SGHVS, CDR2 FQNEAQ. This CDR3 contains 13 residues. The CDR3 spells CASSPQRNQPQHF. CDR3 bases: TGTGCCAGCAGCCCGCAGAGGAATCAGCCCCAGCATTTT.

The chain recombines TRBV11-3 with TRBJ1-1; D possibly corresponds to TRBD1 (5 bases). Between the trimmed V and J ends, which lost 1 base and 1 base, there was a span of 10 bases. There are 15 residues in the CDR3. CDR1 and CDR2 from the germline V gene are SGHNT and YENEEA. CDR3: CASSLGPGSNTEAFF. In DNA, the CDR3 is TGTGCCAGCAGCTTAGGCCCAGGGTCGAACACTGAAGCTTTCTTT.

The chain couples TRBV5-1 to TRBJ1-1; D gene ambiguous. The CDR3 has 13 residues. The V gene's germline CDR1 is SGHRS and CDR2 YFSETQ. Trimming left V 9 bases short and J 3 bases short, with 15 bases between. For the CDR3, the DNA is TGCGCCACTCGACTTAACCCGGACACTGAAGCTTTCTTT. Its translation is CATRLNPDTEAFF.

This chain joins TRBV27 and TRBJ1-5; 11 bases fit TRBD1. Germline V lookup: CDR1 MNHEY, CDR2 SMNVEV (reference sequence). After removal of 3 bases from V and 7 bases from J, the junction contained 5 bases not matched to a gene. The CDR3 totals 15 residues. CDR3 in DNA: TGTGCCAGCAGTTTGGGCGGGACAGGGGGACAGCCCCAGCATTTT. This gives the protein CASSLGGTGGQPQHF.

The J gene is TRBJ1-4, the V gene TRBV5-1; D is ambiguous. The germline V and J ends were trimmed by 1 base and 5 bases, with 9 bases remaining between them. The V gene's germline CDR1 is SGHRS and CDR2 YFSETQ. This CDR3 contains 14 residues. CDR3 sequence (DNA): TGCGCCAGCAGCTTGCGGTACGGGAATGAAAAACTGTTTTTT. It is translated as CASSLRYGNEKLFF.

This CDR3 is CASSPRGNDGYTF. The CDR3 DNA reads TGTGCCAGTAGCCCCCGGGGGAACGATGGCTACACCTTC. The V gene is TRBV19, the J gene TRBJ1-2; TRBD1 might be the D (5 bases). V lost 6 bases and J 6 bases, leaving 14 bases between the germline ends. The CDR3 covers 13 residues. Germline CDR1 reads LNHDA; CDR2 reads SQIVND (reference sequence).

The J gene is TRBJ2-7, the V gene TRBV12-5, with D perhaps TRBD2 (5 bases). CDR1 and CDR2 from the germline V gene are LGHNT and FRNRAP. The CDR3 length is 13 residues. Trimming took off 4 bases at V and 0 bases at J, with 7 bases between the two ends. CDR3 nucleotide sequence: TGTGCTAGTGGTTCCGGGGTCTCCTACGAGCAGTACTTC. As protein: CASGSGVSYEQYF.

The chain joins TRBV27 to TRBJ1-6, with 8 positions matching TRBD1. CDR3 size: 20 residues. The J segment lost 0 bases and the V segment lost 5 bases, leaving 15 bases of the junction unmatched. CDR1 and CDR2 from the germline V gene are MNHEY and SMNVEV (reference sequence). CDR3 coding DNA: TGTGCCAGCAGTCCATCAGGACAGGGAATCTGGAGCTCCTATAATTCACCCCTCCACTTT. Translation: CASSPSGQGIWSSYNSPLHF.

The chain's CDR3 is CASSQTQGGKTDTQYF. The CDR3 coding sequence is TGTGCCAGCAGCCAAACCCAGGGGGGTAAGACAGATACGCAGTATTTT. This chain joins TRBV4-2 and TRBJ2-3; tentatively, D is TRBD1 (7 bases). The CDR3 is 16 residues long. Germline CDR1 LGHNA, CDR2 YNFKEQ. V lost 2 bases, J lost 3 bases, and 15 bases lay in between.

This clone was seen ten or more times. V usage is TRBV7-9 and J usage is TRBJ1-2, with TRBD1 matching over 7 bases. Germline lookup yields CDR1 SEHNR and CDR2 FQNEAQ (reference sequence). V gave up 5 bases and J gave up 9 bases; unmatched junction bases: 18. This CDR3 spans 16 amino acids. This CDR3 reads CASSPLAGGILVSYTF. DNA for the CDR3: TGTGCCAGCAGCCCCCTGGCAGGGGGAATCTTAGTGAGCTACACCTTC.

The CDR3 region has the DNA TGTGCTAGTGGTTTGCCAACGCCGACAGGGGAAGCTTTCTTT. Protein product: CASGLPTPTGEAFF. The chain recombines TRBV12-5 with TRBJ1-1; TRBD1 aligns across 7 bases. The germline V gene has CDR1 LGHNT and CDR2 FRNRAP. Trimming at V came to 2 bases and at J to 8 bases, leaving 8 bases not matched to a gene. The CDR3 runs 14 residues.

The chain carries TRBV7-8 and TRBJ1-6, with 7 positions matching TRBD1. J lost 7 bases, V lost 1 base, and 13 bases had no gene match. Germline values: CDR1 SGHVS, CDR2 FQNEAQ. CDR3 length equals 18 residues. CDR3 amino acids: CASSLERSVTGENSPLHF. In nucleotides, the CDR3 is TGTGCCAGCAGCTTAGAACGGAGCGTTACAGGGGAAAATTCACCCCTCCACTTT. Supplemented by reference TRBV7-8 and TRBJ1-6, the full variable domain reads GAGVSQSPRYKVAKRGQDVALRCDPISGHVSLFWYQQALGQGPEFLTYFQNEAQLDKSGLPSDRFFAERPEGSVSTLKIQRTQQEDSAVYLCASSLERSVTGENSPLHFGNGTRLTVT.

The chain employs TRBV7-8 and TRBJ1-5, with a possible D match to TRBD1 (6 bases). Germline CDR1 and CDR2: SGHVS and FQNEAQ. The V end lost 2 bases, the J end lost 4 bases, and 18 bases lay between the germline ends. The CDR3 is 17 residues long. The CDR3 bases are TGTGCCAGCAGCTTATTCCCTAGGACAGACCAAAATCAGCCCCAGCATTTT. This translates into CASSLFPRTDQNQPQHF. The full variable domain, in which reference TRBV7-8 and TRBJ1-5 provide the parts outside the CDR3, is GAGVSQSPRYKVAKRGQDVALRCDPISGHVSLFWYQQALGQGPEFLTYFQNEAQLDKSGLPSDRFFAERPEGSVSTLKIQRTQQEDSAVYLCASSLFPRTDQNQPQHFGDGTRLSIL.

The V gene is TRBV5-6, the J gene TRBJ2-3; D possibly corresponds to TRBD2 (6 bases). The V and J ends lost 0 bases and 8 bases respectively, with 16 bases between them. Germline loops: CDR1 SGHDT, CDR2 YYEEEE. CDR3 length: 15 amino acids. For the CDR3, the DNA is TGTGCCAGCAGCTTGGTTAGCGGACCGGTCGCTACGCAGTATTTT. Translation: CASSLVSGPVATQYF. Looking up the rest from reference TRBV5-6 and TRBJ2-3 gives the full variable domain: DAGVTQSPTHLIKTRGQQVTLRCSPKSGHDTVSWYQQALGQGPQFIFQYYEEEERQRGNFPDRFSGHQFPNYSSELNVNALLLGDSALYLCASSLVSGPVATQYFGPGTRLTVL.

The chain links TRBV11-3 to TRBJ2-1; no clear D gene. The CDR3 loop spans 19 amino acids. V gave up 3 bases and J gave up 0 bases, with 21 bases separating them. Germline CDR1 SGHNT, CDR2 YENEEA. The CDR3 protein is CASSFSSEVSASSYNEQFF. The CDR3 bases are TGTGCCAGCAGCTTTTCATCCGAAGTCAGCGCCAGCTCCTACAATGAGCAGTTCTTC.

The genes are TRBV6-2 or TRBV6-3 and TRBJ2-7; D is possibly TRBD2 (6 bases). This CDR3 has 14 residues. V was trimmed by 2 bases and J by 3 bases, leaving 11 bases between them. Germline CDR1 MNHEY, CDR2 SVGEGT. CDR3 in amino acids: CASSYPPRGYEQYF. In nucleotides, the CDR3 is TGTGCCAGCAGTTACCCCCCGCGGGGCTACGAGCAGTACTTC.

CDR3 loop: CSASKGGRGRVEAFF. In nucleotides, the CDR3 is TGCAGTGCTAGTAAGGGAGGAAGGGGCAGGGTCGAGGCTTTCTTT. The gene calls are TRBV20-1 and TRBJ1-1, with D maybe TRBD1 (5 bases). Germline CDR1 is DFQATT and CDR2 is SNEGSKA (reference sequence). The CDR3 covers 15 residues. Trimming cost V 3 bases and J 11 bases, with 25 bases left between them.

The genes are TRBV9 and TRBJ1-3; D is unclear. CDR1 SGDLS and CDR2 YYNGEE come from the germline V gene. Trimming took off 0 bases at V and 1 base at J, with 5 bases between the two ends. The CDR3 spans 14 residues. The CDR3 nucleotides read TGTGCCAGCAGCGTAGAGCTATCTGGAAACACCATATATTTT. Translating gives CASSVELSGNTIYF.

The table lists this clone with a count of one. V is TRBV14 and J is TRBJ1-1; tentative D call: TRBD1 (6 bases). Deletions cut 0 bases from V and 5 bases from J, with 13 bases between. In germline, CDR1 is SGHDN, CDR2 FVKESK. This CDR3 comprises 15 residues. CDR3 nucleotide sequence: TGTGCCAGCAGCCAAGATAAGGTGAGGGGGACTGAAGCTTTCTTT. Protein sequence: CASSQDKVRGTEAFF.

The genes are TRBV19 and TRBJ2-3, with TRBD2 matching over 12 bases. Germline V gene data show CDR1 as LNHDA and CDR2 as SQIVND (reference sequence). This CDR3 contains 17 residues. Trimming cost V 3 bases and J 1 base; bases outside gene matches: 5. CDR3 DNA: TGTGCCAGTAGTATGCTAGCGGGGGGGCCGGGCACAGATACGCAGTATTTT. This codes for CASSMLAGGPGTDTQYF.

The CDR3 spells CASSTGELGIYNEQFF. CDR3 sequence (DNA): TGTGCCAGCAGCACCGGGGAACTGGGGATATACAATGAGCAGTTCTTC. The rearrangement links TRBV9 to TRBJ2-1; D may be TRBD2 (5 bases). V was trimmed by 4 bases and J by 4 bases, leaving 18 bases between them. Germline loops: CDR1 SGDLS, CDR2 YYNGEE. This CDR3 comprises 16 residues.

CDR3 sequence: CASRGGMNTEAFF. The CDR3 nucleotides are TGTGCCAGCAGGGGAGGAATGAACACTGAAGCTTTCTTT. The chain links TRBV7-2 to TRBJ1-1; D is unresolved. V dropped 6 bases and J dropped 0 bases, with 8 bases sitting between them. The germline V gene encodes CDR1 SGHTA and CDR2 FQGNSA. The CDR3 loop spans 13 amino acids.

The J gene is TRBJ2-1, the V gene TRBV4-3, with D tentatively TRBD1 (6 bases). The CDR3 consists of 16 residues. Trimming removed 6 bases at V and 0 bases at J, with 15 bases between. Germline values: CDR1 LGHNA, CDR2 YSLEER. CDR3 bases: TGCGCCAGCAGTCCCGGCAGGGGAAGCTCCTACAATGAGCAGTTCTTC. Protein product: CASSPGRGSSYNEQFF.

This sequence joins TRBV9 and TRBJ1-4, with TRBD1 matching over 7 bases. The CDR3 sequence is 15 residues long. The germline CDR1 and CDR2 sequences are SGDLS and YYNGEE. After removal of 4 bases from V and 4 bases from J, the junction contained 7 bases not matched to a gene. The CDR3 bases are TGTGCCAGCAGCAGCTTGACAGGGCTTAATGAAAAACTGTTTTTT. Protein product: CASSSLTGLNEKLFF. Full variable domain (rest looked up from reference TRBV9 and TRBJ1-4): DSGVTQTPKHLITATGQRVTLRCSPRSGDLSVYWYQQSLDQGLQFLIQYYNGEERAKGNILERFSAQQFPDLHSELNLSSLELGDSALYFCASSSLTGLNEKLFFGSGTQLSVL.